This T cell receptor (beta chain) was identified during a study of regulatory T cells in long-lasting Graves disease. Combining iRepertoire HTBI primers with Arm-PCR of CDR3 regions, the authors built TCR beta libraries. Original handling: The study identified about 60 TRBV and 13 to 15 TRBJ segments across samples. TCRdb re-derived calls from the multiplex PCR reads in MiXCR, one entry per CDR3 protein. The V and J calls, along with clone size, are taken from TCRdb and not from the paper's own processing. The table has 350,000 to 450,000 distinct CDR3 sequences, around a fifth seen once. Findings of the study overall: Persistent-disease Graves' patients showed less TCR diversity than new cases. The study found TRBV28, TRBJ1-2 and TRBJ2-5 favored in persistent disease.

CDR3 size: 14 residues. Germline V gene lookup returns CDR1 SNHLY and CDR2 FYNNEI. V lost 8 bases and J lost 5; bases outside the gene matches: 7. Indicated time point: persistent/refractory GD, antithyroid drugs over 5 years with positive TRAb. PBMC RNA was the source of the TCR library. American Thyroid Association guidelines defined Graves' disease diagnosis. This clonotype occurred a few times. Its antigen is unidentified. The sequenced sample was peripheral blood mononuclear cells (PBMCs), obtained when the disease was refractory, from a patient treated with antithyroid drugs. The TCR was taken from a female donor with Graves disease. The V and J genes are TRBV2 and TRBJ2-2, with TRBD1 matching 8 bases. The CDR3 DNA sequence: TGTGCCAGCCAAGGACAGGGTTCGACCGGGGAGCTGTTTTTT. Protein: CASQGQGSTGELFF.